This TCR beta chain was recovered during a study of shared clonotypes between healthy human individuals. Study results and caveats: Non-shared clonotypes displayed generation probabilities falling below those of clonotypes present in all four donors.

This CDR3 spans 14 amino acids. The V gene lost 3 bases and the J gene lost 6 bases, with 15 bases spanning the gap. In germline, CDR1 is MNHEY, CDR2 SMNVEV (reference sequence). Sequencing was at deep level. Sequenced by immunoSEQ multiplex PCR; TCRdb stores in-frame clones only, minus some. The table records some 2,400,000 clones, approximately 94% of them present only once. Notes on this clone: As yet, its antigen is unknown.

The V call is TRBV27, the J call TRBJ2-7; no clear D gene. The sequence was collected from a man aged 18-30 years in good health. Input material: naive CD4+ T cells sorted from blood. The subset was: CD45RA+ positively selected. The CDR3 here is CASSLQLRSPEQYF. The CDR3 bases are TGTGCCAGCAGTTTGCAATTACGGTCCCCCGAGCAGTACTTC.